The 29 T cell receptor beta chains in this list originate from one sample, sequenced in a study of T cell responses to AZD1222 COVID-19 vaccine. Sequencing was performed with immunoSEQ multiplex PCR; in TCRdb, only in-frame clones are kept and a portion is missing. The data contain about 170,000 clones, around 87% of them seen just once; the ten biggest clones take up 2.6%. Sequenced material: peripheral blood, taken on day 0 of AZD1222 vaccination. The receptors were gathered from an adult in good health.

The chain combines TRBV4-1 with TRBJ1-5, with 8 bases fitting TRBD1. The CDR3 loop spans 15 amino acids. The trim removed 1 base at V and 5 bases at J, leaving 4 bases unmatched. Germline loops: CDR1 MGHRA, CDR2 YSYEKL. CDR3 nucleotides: TGCGCCAGCAGCCAAGTCCGGGACAGGTATCAGCCCCAGCATTTT. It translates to CASSQVRDRYQPQHF.

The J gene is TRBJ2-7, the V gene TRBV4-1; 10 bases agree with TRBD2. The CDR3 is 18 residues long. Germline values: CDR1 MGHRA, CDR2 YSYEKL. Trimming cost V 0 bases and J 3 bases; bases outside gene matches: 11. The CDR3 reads CASSQDFVSGRAFYEQYF. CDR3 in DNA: TGCGCCAGCAGCCAAGATTTTGTAAGCGGGAGGGCCTTCTACGAGCAGTACTTC.

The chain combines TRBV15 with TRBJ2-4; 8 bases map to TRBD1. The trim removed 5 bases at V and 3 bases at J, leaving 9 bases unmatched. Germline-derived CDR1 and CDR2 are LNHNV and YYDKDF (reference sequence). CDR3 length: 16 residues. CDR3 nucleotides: TGTGCCACCAGCGGGATGACAGGGGTGGACAAAAACATTCAGTACTTC. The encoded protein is CATSGMTGVDKNIQYF.

The DNA for the CDR3 is TGTGCCAGCAGCTTTTTGGCGGTTGGCTCACCCCTCCACTTT. Translation: CASSFLAVGSPLHF. The chain links TRBV7-9 to TRBJ1-6; D gene uncertain. The CDR3 contains 14 residues. The V and J ends lost 3 bases and 10 bases respectively, with 13 bases between them. CDR1 is SEHNR and CDR2 is FQNEAQ in the germline V gene (reference sequence).

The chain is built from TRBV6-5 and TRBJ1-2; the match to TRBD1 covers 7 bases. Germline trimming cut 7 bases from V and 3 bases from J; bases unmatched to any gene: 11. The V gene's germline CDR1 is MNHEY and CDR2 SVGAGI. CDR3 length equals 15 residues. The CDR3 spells CASTSRTGLYYGYTF. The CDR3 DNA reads TGTGCCAGCACAAGTAGGACAGGATTATACTATGGCTACACCTTC.

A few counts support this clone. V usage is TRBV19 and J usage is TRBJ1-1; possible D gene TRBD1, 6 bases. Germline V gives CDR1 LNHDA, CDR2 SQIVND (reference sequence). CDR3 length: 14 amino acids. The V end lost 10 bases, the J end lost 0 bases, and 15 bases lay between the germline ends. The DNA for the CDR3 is TGTGCCATCACGGAGGGGGGAATGAACACTGAAGCTTTCTTT. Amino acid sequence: CAITEGGMNTEAFF.

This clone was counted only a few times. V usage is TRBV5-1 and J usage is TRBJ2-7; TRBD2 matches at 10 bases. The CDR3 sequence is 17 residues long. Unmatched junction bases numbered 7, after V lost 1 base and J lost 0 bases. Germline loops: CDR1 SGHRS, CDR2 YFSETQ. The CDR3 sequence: CASSLKAGGPFSYEQYF. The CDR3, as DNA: TGCGCCAGCAGCTTGAAAGCGGGAGGGCCGTTCTCCTACGAGCAGTACTTC.

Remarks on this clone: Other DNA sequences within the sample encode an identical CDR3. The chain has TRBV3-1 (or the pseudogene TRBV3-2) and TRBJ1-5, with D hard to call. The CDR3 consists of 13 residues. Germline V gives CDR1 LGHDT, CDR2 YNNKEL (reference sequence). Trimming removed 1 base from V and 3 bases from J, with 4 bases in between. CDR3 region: CASSQGDNQPQHF. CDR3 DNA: TGTGCCAGCAGCCAAGGAGACAATCAGCCCCAGCATTTT.

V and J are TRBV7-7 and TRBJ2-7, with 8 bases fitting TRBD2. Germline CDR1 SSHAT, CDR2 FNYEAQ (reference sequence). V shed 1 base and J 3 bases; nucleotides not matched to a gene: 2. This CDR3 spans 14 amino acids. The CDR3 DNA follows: TGTGCCAGCAGCTTAGAGGCGGGAGGCTACGAGCAGTACTTC. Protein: CASSLEAGGYEQYF.

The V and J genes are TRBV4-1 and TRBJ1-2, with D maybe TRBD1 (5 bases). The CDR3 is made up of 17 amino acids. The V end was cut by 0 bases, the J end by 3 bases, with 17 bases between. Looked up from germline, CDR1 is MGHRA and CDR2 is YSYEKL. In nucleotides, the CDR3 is TGCGCCAGCAGCCAAGACCCCAGAACGATAGGGGACTATGGCTACACCTTC. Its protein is CASSQDPRTIGDYGYTF.

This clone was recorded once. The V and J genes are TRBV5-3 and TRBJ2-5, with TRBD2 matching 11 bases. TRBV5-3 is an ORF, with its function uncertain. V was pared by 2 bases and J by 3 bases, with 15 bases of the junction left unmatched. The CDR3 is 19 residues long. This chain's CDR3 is CARSFFRDSGRELKETQYF. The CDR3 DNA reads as TGTGCCAGAAGCTTCTTCAGGGATAGCGGGAGGGAGTTGAAAGAGACCCAGTACTTC.

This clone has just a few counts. CDR3 coding DNA: TGTGCCAGCGCTTACACCCTTTCGGGTTACGAGCAGTACTTC. Translating gives CASAYTLSGYEQYF. The rearrangement uses TRBV6-5 and TRBJ2-7, with D unclear. Deletions cut 8 bases from V and 4 bases from J, with 18 bases between. The CDR3 sequence is 14 residues long. CDR1 MNHEY and CDR2 SVGAGI come from the germline V gene.

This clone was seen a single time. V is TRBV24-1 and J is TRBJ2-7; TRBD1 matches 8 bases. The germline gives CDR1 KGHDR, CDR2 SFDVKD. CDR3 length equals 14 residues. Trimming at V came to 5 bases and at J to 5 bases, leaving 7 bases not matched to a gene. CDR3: CATSGAGGDDEQYF. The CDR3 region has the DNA TGTGCCACCAGTGGCGCAGGGGGCGACGACGAGCAGTACTTC.

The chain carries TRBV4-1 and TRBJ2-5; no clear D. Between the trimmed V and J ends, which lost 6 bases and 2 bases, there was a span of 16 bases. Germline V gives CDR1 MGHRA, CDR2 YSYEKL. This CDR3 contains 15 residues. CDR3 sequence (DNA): TGCGCCAGCAGACCCTCCGGGCGGAGTCAAGAGACCCAGTACTTC. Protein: CASRPSGRSQETQYF.

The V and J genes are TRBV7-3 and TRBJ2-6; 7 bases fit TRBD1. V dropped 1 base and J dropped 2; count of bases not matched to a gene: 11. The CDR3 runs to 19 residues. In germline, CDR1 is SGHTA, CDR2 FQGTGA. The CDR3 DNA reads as TGTGCCAGCAGCTTAAGGTCGGGGACAGTGAGACCTGGGGCCAACGTCCTGACTTTC. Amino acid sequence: CASSLRSGTVRPGANVLTF.

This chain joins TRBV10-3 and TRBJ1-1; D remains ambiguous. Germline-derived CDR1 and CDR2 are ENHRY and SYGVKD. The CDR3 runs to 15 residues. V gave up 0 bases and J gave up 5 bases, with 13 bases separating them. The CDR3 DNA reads TGTGCCATCAGTGAGTCGGGAAAGGGCTGGACTGAAGCTTTCTTT. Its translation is CAISESGKGWTEAFF.

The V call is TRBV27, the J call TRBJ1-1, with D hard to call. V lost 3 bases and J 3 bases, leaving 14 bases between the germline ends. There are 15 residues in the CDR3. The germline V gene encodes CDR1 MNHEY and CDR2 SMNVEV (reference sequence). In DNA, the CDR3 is TGTGCCAGCAGTTTGTCTTACAGTGGGTACACTGAAGCTTTCTTT. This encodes CASSLSYSGYTEAFF.

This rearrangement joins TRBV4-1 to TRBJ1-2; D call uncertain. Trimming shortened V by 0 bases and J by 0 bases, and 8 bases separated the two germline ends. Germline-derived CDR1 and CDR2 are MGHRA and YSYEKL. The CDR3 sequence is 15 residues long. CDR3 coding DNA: TGCGCCAGCAGCCAAGATGAGAATTCTAACTATGGCTACACCTTC. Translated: CASSQDENSNYGYTF.

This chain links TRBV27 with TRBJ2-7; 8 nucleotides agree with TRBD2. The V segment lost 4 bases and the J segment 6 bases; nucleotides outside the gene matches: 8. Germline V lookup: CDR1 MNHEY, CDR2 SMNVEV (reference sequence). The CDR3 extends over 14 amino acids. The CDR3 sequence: CASSSGLALGEQYF. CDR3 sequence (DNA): TGTGCCAGCAGTTCCGGACTAGCTCTTGGCGAGCAGTACTTC.

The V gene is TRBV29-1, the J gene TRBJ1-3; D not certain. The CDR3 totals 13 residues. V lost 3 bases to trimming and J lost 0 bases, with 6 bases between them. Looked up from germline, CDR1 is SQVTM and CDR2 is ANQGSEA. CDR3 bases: TGCAGCGTTGAGCCGGTCTCTGGAAACACCATATATTTT. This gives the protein CSVEPVSGNTIYF.

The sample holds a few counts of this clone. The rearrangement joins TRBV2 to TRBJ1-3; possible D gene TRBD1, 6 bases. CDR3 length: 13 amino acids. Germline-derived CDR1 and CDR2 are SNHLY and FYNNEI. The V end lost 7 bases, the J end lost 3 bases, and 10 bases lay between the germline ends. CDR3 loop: CASNRDFGNTIYF. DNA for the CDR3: TGTGCCAGCAACAGGGATTTTGGAAACACCATATATTTT.

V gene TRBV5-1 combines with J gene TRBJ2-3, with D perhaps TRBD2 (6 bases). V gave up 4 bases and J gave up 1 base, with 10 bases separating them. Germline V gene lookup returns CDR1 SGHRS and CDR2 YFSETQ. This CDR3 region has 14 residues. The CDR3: CASSRGGGTDTQYF. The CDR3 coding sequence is TGCGCCAGCAGCAGGGGCGGGGGCACAGATACGCAGTATTTT. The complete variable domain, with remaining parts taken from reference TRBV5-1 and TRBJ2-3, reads KAGVTQTPRYLIKTRGQQVTLSCSPISGHRSVSWYQQTPGQGLQFLFEYFSETQRNKGNFPGRFSGRQFSNSRSEMNVSTLELGDSALYLCASSRGGGTDTQYFGPGTRLTVL.

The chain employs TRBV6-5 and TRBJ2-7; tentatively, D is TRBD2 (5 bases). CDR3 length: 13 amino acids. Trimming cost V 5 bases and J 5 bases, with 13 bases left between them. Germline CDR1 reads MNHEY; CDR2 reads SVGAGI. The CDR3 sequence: CASSPTRVDEQYF. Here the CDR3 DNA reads TGTGCCAGCAGTCCGACGAGGGTTGACGAGCAGTACTTC.

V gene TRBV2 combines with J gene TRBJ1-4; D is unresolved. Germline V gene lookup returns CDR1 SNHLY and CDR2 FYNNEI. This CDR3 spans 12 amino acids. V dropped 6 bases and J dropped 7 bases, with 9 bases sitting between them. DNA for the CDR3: TGTGCCAGCAGCGATAAGGTTGAAAAACTGTTTTTT. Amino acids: CASSDKVEKLFF.

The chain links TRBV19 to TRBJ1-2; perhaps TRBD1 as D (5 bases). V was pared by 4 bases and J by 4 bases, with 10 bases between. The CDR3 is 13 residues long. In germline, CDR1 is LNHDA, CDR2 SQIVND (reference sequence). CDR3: CASSTGPVYGYTF. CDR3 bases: TGTGCCAGTAGTACGGGACCCGTCTATGGCTACACCTTC. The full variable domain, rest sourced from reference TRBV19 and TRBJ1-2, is DGGITQSPKYLFRKEGQNVTLSCEQNLNHDAMYWYRQDPGQGLRLIYYSQIVNDFQKGDIAEGYSVSREKKESFPLTVTSAQKNPTAFYLCASSTGPVYGYTFGSGTRLTVV.

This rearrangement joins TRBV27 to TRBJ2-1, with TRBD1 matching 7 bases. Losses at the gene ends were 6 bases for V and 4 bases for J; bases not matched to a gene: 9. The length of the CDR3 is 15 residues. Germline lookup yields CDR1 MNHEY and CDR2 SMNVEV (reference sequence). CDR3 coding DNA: TGTGCCAGCAGCCCGACAGGGTCGACGTACAATGAGCAGTTCTTC. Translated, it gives CASSPTGSTYNEQFF.

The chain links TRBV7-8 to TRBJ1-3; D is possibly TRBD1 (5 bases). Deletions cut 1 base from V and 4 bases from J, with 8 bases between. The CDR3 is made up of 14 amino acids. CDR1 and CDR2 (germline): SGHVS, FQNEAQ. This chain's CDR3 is CASSLERDGNTIYF. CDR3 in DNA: TGTGCCAGCAGCTTAGAAAGGGACGGAAACACCATATATTTT.

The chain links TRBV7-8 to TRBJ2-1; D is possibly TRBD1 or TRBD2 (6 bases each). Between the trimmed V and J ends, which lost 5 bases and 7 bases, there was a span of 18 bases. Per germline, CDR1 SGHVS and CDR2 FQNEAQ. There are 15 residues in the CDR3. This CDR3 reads CASSPQWGARNEQFF. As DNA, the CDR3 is TGTGCCAGCAGCCCCCAATGGGGGGCGCGGAATGAGCAGTTCTTC.

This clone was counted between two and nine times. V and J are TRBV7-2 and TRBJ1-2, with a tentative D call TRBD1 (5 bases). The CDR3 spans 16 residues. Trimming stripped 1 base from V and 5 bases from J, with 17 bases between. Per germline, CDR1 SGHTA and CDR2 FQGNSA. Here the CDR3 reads CASSLEWGNPVYGYTF. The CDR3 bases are TGTGCCAGCAGCTTAGAGTGGGGGAACCCAGTTTATGGCTACACCTTC.